This T cell receptor (beta chain) was retrieved from a study of cytotoxic CD8 clonotypes in ibrutinib-treated CLL. This CDR3 contains 14 residues. V gave up 5 bases and J gave up 5 bases, with 13 bases separating them. CDR1 and CDR2 (germline): SGHTA, FQGTGA. The protocol was immunoSEQ multiplex PCR, while the TCRdb copy is restricted to in-frame clones and leaves out a portion. Here the sample spans approximately 100,000 clones, approximately 58% being singletons. The chain joins TRBV7-3 to TRBJ1-5; weak D call: TRBD1 (6 bases). The clonotype originates from a human donor with chronic lymphocytic leukemia. Sequenced here: PBMCs, sampled after 24 months of ibrutinib treatment. Written as DNA, the CDR3 is TGTGCCAGCAGCGTTCGTTCAGGGGATCAGCCCCAGCATTTT. Its protein is CASSVRSGDQPQHF.